This TCR beta chain comes out of a study of control samples from healthy donors and cancer patients. Assay used: immunoSEQ multiplex PCR; TCRdb lists only in-frame clones, some missing. The sample includes about 140,000 clones, around nine tenths of them seen just once. There are 12 residues in the CDR3. The germline gives CDR1 SQVTM, CDR2 ANQGSEA. V lost 1 base and J 12 bases, leaving 13 bases between the germline ends. Sequenced material: blood. The sequence came from a man younger than 35 in good health. The V and J genes are TRBV29-1 and TRBJ2-1; D is ambiguous. The CDR3 sequence is CSVEATGRRQFF. The CDR3 DNA is TGCAGCGTTGAAGCGACGGGTAGAAGGCAGTTCTTC.